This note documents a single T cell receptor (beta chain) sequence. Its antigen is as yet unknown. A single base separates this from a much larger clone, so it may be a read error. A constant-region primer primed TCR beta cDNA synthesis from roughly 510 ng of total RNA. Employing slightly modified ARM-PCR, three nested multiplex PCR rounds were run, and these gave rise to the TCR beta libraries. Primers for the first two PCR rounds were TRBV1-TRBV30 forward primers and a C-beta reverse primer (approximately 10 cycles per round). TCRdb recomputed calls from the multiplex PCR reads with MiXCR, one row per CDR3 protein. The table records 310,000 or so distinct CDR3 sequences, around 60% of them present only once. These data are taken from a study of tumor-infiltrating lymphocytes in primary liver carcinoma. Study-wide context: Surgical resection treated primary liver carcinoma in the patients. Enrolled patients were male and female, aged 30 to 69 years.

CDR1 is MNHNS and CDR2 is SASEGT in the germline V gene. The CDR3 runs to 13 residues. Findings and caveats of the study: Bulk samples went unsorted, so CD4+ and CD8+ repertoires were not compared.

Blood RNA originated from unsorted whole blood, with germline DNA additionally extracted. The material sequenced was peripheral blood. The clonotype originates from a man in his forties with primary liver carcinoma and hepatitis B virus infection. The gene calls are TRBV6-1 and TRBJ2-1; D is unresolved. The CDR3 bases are TGTTCCAGCTCGGTAAAAGGTTTGAATGAGCAGTTCTTC. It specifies CSSSVKGLNEQFF.